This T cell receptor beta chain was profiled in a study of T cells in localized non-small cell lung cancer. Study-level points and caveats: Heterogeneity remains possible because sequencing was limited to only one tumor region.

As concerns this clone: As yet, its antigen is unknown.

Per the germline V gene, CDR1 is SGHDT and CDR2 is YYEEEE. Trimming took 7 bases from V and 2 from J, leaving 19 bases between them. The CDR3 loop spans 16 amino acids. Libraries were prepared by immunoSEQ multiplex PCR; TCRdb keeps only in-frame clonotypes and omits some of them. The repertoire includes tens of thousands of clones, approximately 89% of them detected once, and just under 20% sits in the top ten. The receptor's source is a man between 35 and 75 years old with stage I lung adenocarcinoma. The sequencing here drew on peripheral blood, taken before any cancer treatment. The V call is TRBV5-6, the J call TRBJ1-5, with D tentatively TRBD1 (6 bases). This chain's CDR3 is CASLTGNSMGNQPQHF. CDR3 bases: TGTGCCAGCCTAACAGGGAATTCTATGGGCAATCAGCCCCAGCATTTT.